This T cell receptor beta chain was recorded in a study of OX40 agonist ivuxolimab in advanced cancers. The V end was cut by 0 bases, the J end by 2 bases, with 9 bases between. Germline V gene data show CDR1 as SGHRS and CDR2 as YFSETQ. This CDR3 region has 15 residues. Study-level findings and limits: The investigators did not determine what antigen specificity the expanded peripheral T cells had.

Notes on this clone: Its antigen is currently unknown.

Using immunoSEQ multiplex PCR, the repertoire was profiled, and TCRdb retains in-frame clones only, with some absent. The table records some 20,000 clones, 84% of them present only once. The chain couples TRBV5-1 to TRBJ2-1; TRBD1 is a possible D gene (6 bases). The sequence came from an adult with an advanced solid tumor such as melanoma, head and neck, liver or kidney cancer. Material: CD4+ or CD8+ T cells sorted from blood, obtained in a trial of the OX40 agonist ivuxolimab. The DNA for the CDR3 is TGCGCCAGCAGCTTGGGGGACACCACCTACAATGAGCAGTTCTTC. Its protein is CASSLGDTTYNEQFF.